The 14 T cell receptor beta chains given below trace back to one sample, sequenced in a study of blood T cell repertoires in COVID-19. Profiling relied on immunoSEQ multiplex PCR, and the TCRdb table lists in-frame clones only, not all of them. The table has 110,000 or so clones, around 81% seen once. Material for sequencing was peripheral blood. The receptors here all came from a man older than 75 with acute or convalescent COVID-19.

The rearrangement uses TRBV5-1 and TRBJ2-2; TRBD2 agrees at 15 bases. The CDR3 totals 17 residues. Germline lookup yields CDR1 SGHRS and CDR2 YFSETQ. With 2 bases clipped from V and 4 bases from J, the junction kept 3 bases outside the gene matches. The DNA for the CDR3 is TGCGCCAGCAGCTTCGGGACTAGCGGGAGGAGCACCGGGGAGCTGTTTTTT. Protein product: CASSFGTSGRSTGELFF.

CDR3: CASSQELRGNTEAFF. In DNA, the CDR3 is TGTGCCAGCAGCCAAGAACTTCGGGGGAACACTGAAGCTTTCTTT. The V and J genes are TRBV4-2 and TRBJ1-1; D ambiguous. V was shortened by 0 bases and J by 1 base, with 9 bases between the two germline ends. The CDR3 sequence is 15 residues long. The germline CDR1 and CDR2 sequences are LGHNA and YNFKEQ.

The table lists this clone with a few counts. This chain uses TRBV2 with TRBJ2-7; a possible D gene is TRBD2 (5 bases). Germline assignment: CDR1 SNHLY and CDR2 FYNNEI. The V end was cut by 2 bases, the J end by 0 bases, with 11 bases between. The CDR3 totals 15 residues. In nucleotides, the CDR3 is TGTGCCAGCAGTGAAACCGGGATTTTCTCCTACGAGCAGTACTTC. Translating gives CASSETGIFSYEQYF.

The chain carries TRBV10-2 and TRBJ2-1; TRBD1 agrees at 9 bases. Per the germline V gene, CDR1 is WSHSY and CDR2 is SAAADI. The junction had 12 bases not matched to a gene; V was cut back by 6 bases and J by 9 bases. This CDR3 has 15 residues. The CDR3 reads CASSATGGSGGEQFF. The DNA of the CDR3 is TGCGCCAGCAGCGCGACAGGGGGGAGCGGTGGTGAGCAGTTCTTC.

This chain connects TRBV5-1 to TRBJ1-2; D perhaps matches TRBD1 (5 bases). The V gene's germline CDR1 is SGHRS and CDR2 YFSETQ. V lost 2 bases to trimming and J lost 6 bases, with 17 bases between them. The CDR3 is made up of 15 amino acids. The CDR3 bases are TGCGCCAGCAGCTTTGGCCGGGGGTCGACGGATGGCTACACCTTC. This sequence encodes CASSFGRGSTDGYTF.

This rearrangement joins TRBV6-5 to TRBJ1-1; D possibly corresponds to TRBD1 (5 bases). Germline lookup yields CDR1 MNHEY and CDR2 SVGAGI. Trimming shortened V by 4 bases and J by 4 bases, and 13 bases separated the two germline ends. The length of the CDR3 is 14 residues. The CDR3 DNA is TGTGCCAGCAGTTGGGGCAGGGCCGGCACTGAAGCTTTCTTT. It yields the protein CASSWGRAGTEAFF.

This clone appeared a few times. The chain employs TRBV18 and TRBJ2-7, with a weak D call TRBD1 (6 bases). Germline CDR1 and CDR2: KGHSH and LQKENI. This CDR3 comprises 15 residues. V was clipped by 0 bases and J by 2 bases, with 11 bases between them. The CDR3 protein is CASSPPGHGAYEQYF. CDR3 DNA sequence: TGTGCCAGCTCACCACCGGGACACGGAGCCTACGAGCAGTACTTC.

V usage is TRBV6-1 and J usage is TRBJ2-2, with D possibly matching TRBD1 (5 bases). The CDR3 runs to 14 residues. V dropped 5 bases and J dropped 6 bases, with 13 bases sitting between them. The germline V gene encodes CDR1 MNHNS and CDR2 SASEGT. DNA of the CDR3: TGTGCCAGCAGTTCTCTAAGGGGTGCCGGGGAGCTGTTTTTT. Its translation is CASSSLRGAGELFF.

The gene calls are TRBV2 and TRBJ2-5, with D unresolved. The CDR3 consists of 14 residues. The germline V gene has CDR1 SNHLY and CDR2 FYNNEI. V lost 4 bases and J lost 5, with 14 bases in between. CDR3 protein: CASSGGGPRETQYF. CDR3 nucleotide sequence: TGTGCCAGCAGTGGAGGTGGCCCCCGGGAGACCCAGTACTTC.

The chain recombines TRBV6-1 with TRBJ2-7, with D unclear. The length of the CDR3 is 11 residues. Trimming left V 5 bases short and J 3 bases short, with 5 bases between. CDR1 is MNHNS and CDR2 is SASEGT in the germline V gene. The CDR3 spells CASSFLYEQYF. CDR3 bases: TGTGCCAGCAGTTTCCTCTACGAGCAGTACTTC.

This chain's CDR3 is CASMGTGRYNEKLFF. For the CDR3, the DNA is TGTGCCAGCATGGGGACAGGGAGATATAATGAAAAACTGTTTTTT. The chain carries TRBV6-5 and TRBJ1-4, with TRBD1 matching over 9 bases. J was trimmed by 4 bases and V by 7 bases; bases with no gene match: 7. Germline CDR1 MNHEY, CDR2 SVGAGI. The CDR3 contains 15 residues.

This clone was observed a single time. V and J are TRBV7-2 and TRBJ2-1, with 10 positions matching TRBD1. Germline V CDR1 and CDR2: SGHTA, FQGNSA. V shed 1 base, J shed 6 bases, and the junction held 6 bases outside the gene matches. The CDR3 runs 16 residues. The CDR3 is CASSLVRDRGANEQFF. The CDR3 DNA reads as TGTGCCAGCAGCTTAGTACGGGACAGGGGTGCCAATGAGCAGTTCTTC.

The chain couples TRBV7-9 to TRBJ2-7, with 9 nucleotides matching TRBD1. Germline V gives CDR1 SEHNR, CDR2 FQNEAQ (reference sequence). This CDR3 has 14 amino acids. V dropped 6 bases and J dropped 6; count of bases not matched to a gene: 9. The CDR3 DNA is TGTGCCAGCAGGTCCTCCGGACAGGGGAGCGAGCAGTACTTC. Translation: CASRSSGQGSEQYF.

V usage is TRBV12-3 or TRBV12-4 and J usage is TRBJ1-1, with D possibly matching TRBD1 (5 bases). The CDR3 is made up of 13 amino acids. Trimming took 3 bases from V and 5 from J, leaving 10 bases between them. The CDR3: CASSFYRGTEAFF. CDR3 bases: TGTGCCAGCAGTTTTTATCGGGGGACTGAAGCTTTCTTT.